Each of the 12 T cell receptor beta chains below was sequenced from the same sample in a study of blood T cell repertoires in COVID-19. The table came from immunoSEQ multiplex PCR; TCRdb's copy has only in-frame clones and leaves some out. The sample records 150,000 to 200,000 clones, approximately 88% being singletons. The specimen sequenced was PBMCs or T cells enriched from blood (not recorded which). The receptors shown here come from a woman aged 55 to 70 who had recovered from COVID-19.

CDR3 sequence: CATSRDFSTGHYGYTF. The CDR3 coding sequence is TGTGCCACCAGCAGAGATTTTAGCACAGGACACTATGGCTACACCTTC. The chain uses TRBV15 and TRBJ1-2; TRBD1 is a possible D gene (5 bases). The CDR3 covers 16 residues. V gave up 0 bases and J gave up 3 bases, with 14 bases separating them. CDR1 is LNHNV, CDR2 YYDKDF, per germline (reference sequence).

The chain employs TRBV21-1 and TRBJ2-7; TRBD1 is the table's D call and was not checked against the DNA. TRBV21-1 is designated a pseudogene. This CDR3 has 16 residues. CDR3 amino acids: CASSADPRTGAYEQYF. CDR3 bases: TGTGCCAGCAGCGCCGACCCTCGGACAGGGGCCTACGAGCAGTACTTC.

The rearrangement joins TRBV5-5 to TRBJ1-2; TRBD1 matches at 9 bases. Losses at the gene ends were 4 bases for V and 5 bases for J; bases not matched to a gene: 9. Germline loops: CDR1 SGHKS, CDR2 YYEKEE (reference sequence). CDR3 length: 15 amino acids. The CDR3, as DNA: TGTGCCAGCAGCAACCGGGACAGGGTTTGGTATGGCTACACCTTC. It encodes CASSNRDRVWYGYTF.

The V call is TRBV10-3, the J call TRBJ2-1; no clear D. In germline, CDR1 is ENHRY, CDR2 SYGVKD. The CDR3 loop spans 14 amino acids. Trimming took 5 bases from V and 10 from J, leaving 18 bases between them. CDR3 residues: CAISQLPPREEQFF. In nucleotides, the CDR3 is TGTGCCATCAGTCAACTACCACCCCGAGAGGAGCAGTTCTTC.

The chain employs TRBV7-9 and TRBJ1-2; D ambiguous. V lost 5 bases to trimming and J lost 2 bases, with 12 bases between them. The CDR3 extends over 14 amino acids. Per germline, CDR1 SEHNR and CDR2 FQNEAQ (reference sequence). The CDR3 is CASSEEGGNYGYTF. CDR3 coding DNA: TGTGCCAGCAGCGAGGAGGGAGGGAACTATGGCTACACCTTC.

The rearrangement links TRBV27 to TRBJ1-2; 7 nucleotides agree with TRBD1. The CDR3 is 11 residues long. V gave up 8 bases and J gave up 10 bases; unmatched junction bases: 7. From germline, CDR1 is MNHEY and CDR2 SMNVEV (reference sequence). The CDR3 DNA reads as TGTGCCAGCCGGACTACAGGGGTCTACACCTTC. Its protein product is CASRTTGVYTF.

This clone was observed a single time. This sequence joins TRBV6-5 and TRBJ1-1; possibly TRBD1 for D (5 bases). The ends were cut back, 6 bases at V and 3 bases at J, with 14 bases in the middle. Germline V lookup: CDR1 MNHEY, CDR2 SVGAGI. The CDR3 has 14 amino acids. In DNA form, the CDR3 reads TGTGCCAGCAGCCAGGGCAGGGCGGACACTGAAGCTTTCTTT. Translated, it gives CASSQGRADTEAFF.

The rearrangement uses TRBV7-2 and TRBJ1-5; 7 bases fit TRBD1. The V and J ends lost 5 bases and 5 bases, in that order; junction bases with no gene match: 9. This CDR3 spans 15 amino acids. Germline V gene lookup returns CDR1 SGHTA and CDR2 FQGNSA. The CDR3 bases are TGTGCCAGCAGCGTAACAGGGGAGTTTTATCAGCCCCAGCATTTT. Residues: CASSVTGEFYQPQHF.

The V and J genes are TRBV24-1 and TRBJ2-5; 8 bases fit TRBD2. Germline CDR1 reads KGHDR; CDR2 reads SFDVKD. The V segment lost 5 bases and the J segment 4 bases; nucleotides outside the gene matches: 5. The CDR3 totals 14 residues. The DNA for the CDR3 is TGTGCCACCAGTGGTAGCGGGATCGGAGAGACCCAGTACTTC. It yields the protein CATSGSGIGETQYF.

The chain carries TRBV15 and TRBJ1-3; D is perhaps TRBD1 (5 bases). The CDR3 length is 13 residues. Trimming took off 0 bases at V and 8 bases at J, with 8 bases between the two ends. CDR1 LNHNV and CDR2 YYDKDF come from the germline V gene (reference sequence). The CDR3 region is CATSRDQGHTIYF. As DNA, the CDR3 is TGTGCCACCAGCAGAGACCAGGGCCACACCATATATTTT.

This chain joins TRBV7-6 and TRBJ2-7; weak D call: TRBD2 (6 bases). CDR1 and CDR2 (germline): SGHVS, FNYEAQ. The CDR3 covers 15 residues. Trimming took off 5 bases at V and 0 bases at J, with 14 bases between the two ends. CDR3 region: CASSRFGGSSYEQYF. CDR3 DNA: TGTGCCAGCAGCAGGTTTGGAGGGAGCTCCTACGAGCAGTACTTC. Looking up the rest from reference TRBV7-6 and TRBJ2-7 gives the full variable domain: GAGVSQSPRYKVTKRGQDVALRCDPISGHVSLYWYRQALGQGPEFLTYFNYEAQQDKSGLPNDRFSAERPEGSISTLTIQRTEQRDSAMYRCASSRFGGSSYEQYFGPGTRLTVT.

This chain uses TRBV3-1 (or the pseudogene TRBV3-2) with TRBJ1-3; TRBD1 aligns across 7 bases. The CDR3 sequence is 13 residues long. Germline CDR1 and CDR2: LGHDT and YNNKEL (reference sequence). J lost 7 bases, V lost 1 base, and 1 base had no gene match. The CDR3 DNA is TGTGCCAGCAGCCAAGTACAGGGGAACACCATATATTTT. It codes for CASSQVQGNTIYF.